The source of this T cell receptor (beta chain) is a study of metastatic and nonmetastatic thyroid tumors. Study-wide context: Repertoire comparison spanned blood and tumor or nodule tissue of malignant and benign thyroid patients. Study observations and caveats: A significant increase in TCR beta diversity was reportedly seen in malignant thyroid tumors relative to benign nodules, in blood and tumor.

TCRdb reprocessed the PCR reads via MiXCR. Found here are 34,000 or so clones, roughly a fifth of them singletons; the top ten hold under 9.5%. The CDR3 runs to 14 residues. Germline V gene sequence: CDR1 LGHDT, CDR2 YNNKEL (reference sequence). Ahead of thyroid surgery, no patient had received treatment of any kind. To note about this clone: The antigen is undetermined. At one end the junction does not follow the germline gene, possibly because of a read error. Other nucleotide sequences in the sample specify the same CDR3.

Sequenced sample: blood. The genes are TRBV3-1 and TRBJ2-3; no clear D gene. The sequence was obtained from a female donor with papillary thyroid cancer or a benign thyroid nodule (not recorded which). Some clones in this sample may be carry-over from other donors' samples. The DNA of the CDR3 is TGTGCGAGCAGCCAAGATATAGGGACAGATACGCAGTATTTT. Translating it yields CASSQDIGTDTQYF.